This T cell receptor (beta chain) derives from a study of tumor and adjacent non-tumor tissue in lung cancer. Study details: Patients were aged about 30 to 80, about ten men and roughly 5 women, stage I to III. Around 4.2 million productive TCRbeta reads were obtained per sample on average. General observations from the study: TCR diversity was significantly greater in tumor than normal lung tissue. In normal lung, the top 100 clones were significantly more dominant than in tumor.

Regarding this clonotype: Its antigen is unknown. At one end, the junction sequence differs from germline, possibly due to a read error.

The germline V gene has CDR1 SQVTM and CDR2 ANQGSEA. The CDR3 covers 15 residues. The library came from three nested PCR rounds adapted from ARM-PCR protocols. TCRdb passed the multiplex PCR reads through MiXCR, listing each CDR3 protein once. The sample includes 130,000 or so distinct CDR3 sequences, about 66% of them seen just once. This sample's RNA came from whole unsorted tissue. Sequenced sample: lung tumor tissue. This TCR was sampled from a man under 40 with non-small cell lung cancer. The chain uses TRBV29-1 and TRBJ2-7; the D is unclear. This CDR3 reads CSVDTSSSGPYEQNF. CDR3 in DNA: TGCAGCGTCGATACATCTAGTTCCGGCCCCTACGAGCAGAACTTC.